One and the same sample provided the 27 T cell receptor beta chains below, sequenced in a study of Ad26.COV2.S vaccination and SARS-CoV-2 variants. Repertoires were generated with immunoSEQ multiplex PCR, while TCRdb's copy carries only in-frame clones and drops some. The sample contains 200,000 to 250,000 clones, roughly 88% of which appear only once. The treatment was: around 19 received Ad26.COV2.S at low or high dose, single or two shots; roughly five received placebo; per-sample allocation not given. The study sampled participants on day 63 after the first vaccine or placebo injection. The sequencing used peripheral blood, collected in a trial of Ad26.COV2.S vaccine versus placebo. The receptors originated from a person between 18 and 59 years old who received the Ad26.COV2.S COVID-19 vaccine or a placebo.

The chain uses TRBV9 and TRBJ1-3; D might be TRBD1 (5 bases). Germline V lookup: CDR1 SGDLS, CDR2 YYNGEE. Trimming shortened V by 4 bases and J by 0 bases, and 32 bases separated the two germline ends. The CDR3 extends over 22 amino acids. Written as DNA, the CDR3 is TGTGCCAGCAGCCCTTATGGACACAATTTCTTTAGAAAAACCGTCTCTGGAAACACCATATATTTT. This encodes CASSPYGHNFFRKTVSGNTIYF.

The chain combines TRBV7-9 with TRBJ2-7, with 7 bases aligning to TRBD2. J gave up 4 bases and V 8 bases, and 14 bases lay outside the gene matches. Germline values: CDR1 SEHNR, CDR2 FQNEAQ (reference sequence). The CDR3 covers 15 residues. CDR3 in DNA: TGTGCCAGCGGCCGGGAGGCCAGCCGCAGTTACGAGCAGTACTTC. Its translation is CASGREASRSYEQYF.

The CDR3 DNA is TGTGCCAGCAGTCCCGACATGACCTACGAGCAGTACTTC. This codes for CASSPDMTYEQYF. This sequence joins TRBV27 and TRBJ2-7; D uncertain. V was trimmed by 5 bases and J by 2 bases, leaving 10 bases between them. The CDR3 is 13 residues long. Per the germline V gene, CDR1 is MNHEY and CDR2 is SMNVEV (reference sequence).

A single count supports this clone. V is TRBV5-4 and J is TRBJ2-7, with D perhaps matching TRBD2 (5 bases). Germline assignment: CDR1 SGHNT and CDR2 YYREEE (reference sequence). The CDR3 is 12 residues long. Trimming took 4 bases from V and 10 from J, leaving 15 bases between them. CDR3: CASSIEAGDQYF. CDR3 coding DNA: TGTGCCAGCAGCATTGAGGCGGGTGATCAGTACTTC.

The CDR3 DNA follows: TGTGCCAGTAGGGGGGACGGTGAGTATAGCAATCAGCCCCAGCATTTT. This sequence encodes CASRGDGEYSNQPQHF. J is TRBJ1-5 and V is TRBV19; maybe TRBD1 (5 bases). Trimming removed 6 bases from V and 0 bases from J, with 15 bases in between. The CDR3 is 16 residues long. From germline, CDR1 is LNHDA and CDR2 SQIVND (reference sequence).

This sequence joins TRBV19 and TRBJ2-2; TRBD1 matches 11 bases. Germline V CDR1 and CDR2: LNHDA, SQIVND (reference sequence). V lost 6 bases, J lost 2 bases, and 2 bases stayed unmatched. The CDR3 contains 15 residues. In DNA form, the CDR3 reads TGTGCCAGTAGGGGGACAGGGGGTAACACCGGGGAGCTGTTTTTT. Protein product: CASRGTGGNTGELFF.

About this clone: Other DNA sequences in the same sample also yield this CDR3. The gene calls are TRBV27 and TRBJ1-1; 7 positions agree with TRBD1. The J segment lost 0 bases and the V segment lost 5 bases, leaving 3 bases of the junction unmatched. The germline V gene encodes CDR1 MNHEY and CDR2 SMNVEV (reference sequence). This CDR3 has 14 amino acids. CDR3 amino acids: CASSLDRVNTEAFF. CDR3 nucleotide sequence: TGTGCCAGCAGTCTCGACAGGGTGAACACTGAAGCTTTCTTT.

The chain uses TRBV20-1 and TRBJ1-2; maybe TRBD1 (5 bases). The CDR3 consists of 12 residues. V was pared by 6 bases and J by 3 bases, with 11 bases between. Germline-derived CDR1 and CDR2 are DFQATT and SNEGSKA (reference sequence). In nucleotides, the CDR3 is TGCAGTGCCAGTCCGGGGGACTATGGCTACACCTTC. Its translation: CSASPGDYGYTF.

V is TRBV2 and J is TRBJ2-7; a possible D gene is TRBD1 (5 bases). CDR1 and CDR2 from the germline V gene are SNHLY and FYNNEI. This CDR3 has 13 residues. V was pared by 2 bases and J by 7 bases, with 12 bases between. The CDR3 DNA is TGTGCCAGCAGTGAACAGGGCTTGGGGGAGCAGTACTTC. Encoded protein: CASSEQGLGEQYF. Looking up the rest from reference TRBV2 and TRBJ2-7 gives the full variable domain: EPEVTQTPSHQVTQMGQEVILRCVPISNHLYFYWYRQILGQKVEFLVSFYNNEISEKSEIFDDQFSVERPDGSNFTLKIRSTKLEDSAMYFCASSEQGLGEQYFGPGTRLTVT.

This chain joins TRBV7-3 and TRBJ2-1, with TRBD1 matching over 7 bases. Per germline, CDR1 SGHTA and CDR2 FQGTGA. Germline trimming cut 4 bases from V and 5 bases from J; bases unmatched to any gene: 8. The CDR3 is 15 residues long. CDR3 nucleotide sequence: TGTGCCAGCAGCTCCCGAAAGACAGGGAACAATGAGCAGTTCTTC. This encodes CASSSRKTGNNEQFF.

The chain couples TRBV12-2 to TRBJ2-7; the table's D call TRBD2 went unverified against the DNA. TRBV12-2 is recorded as a pseudogene. This CDR3 region has 16 residues. In DNA, the CDR3 is TGTGCAAGTCGCTCCAGTCGACTCGATATCCGGGACGAGCAGTACTTC. Encoded protein: CASRSSRLDIRDEQYF.

This chain joins TRBV24-1 and TRBJ1-5; maybe TRBD1 (5 bases). This CDR3 contains 16 residues. Deletions cut 0 bases from V and 3 bases from J, with 11 bases between. Germline V gene sequence: CDR1 KGHDR, CDR2 SFDVKD. The CDR3 DNA is TGTGCCACCAGTGATTTGTCCAACAGGTACAATCAGCCCCAGCATTTT. Translating it yields CATSDLSNRYNQPQHF.

This clone occurred once. The chain carries TRBV29-1 and TRBJ2-7, with 8 bases fitting TRBD1. The trim removed 7 bases at V and 5 bases at J, leaving 7 bases unmatched. Germline CDR1 is SQVTM and CDR2 is ANQGSEA. This CDR3 comprises 12 residues. CDR3 nucleotides: TGCAGCGCCACCAGGGGGCCTGACGAGCAGTACTTC. The encoded protein is CSATRGPDEQYF.

J is TRBJ1-4 and V is TRBV9, with D possibly matching TRBD1 (5 bases). Trimming removed 3 bases at V and 8 bases at J, with 14 bases between. The CDR3 has 14 amino acids. CDR1 and CDR2 (germline): SGDLS, YYNGEE. The CDR3 loop reads CASSGGVSEEKLFF. The CDR3 DNA reads as TGTGCCAGCAGCGGGGGGGTTTCGGAGGAAAAACTGTTTTTT.

V is TRBV24-1 and J is TRBJ2-6; D unclear. The V gene's germline CDR1 is KGHDR and CDR2 SFDVKD. The CDR3 extends over 16 amino acids. Between the trimmed V and J ends, which lost 1 base and 4 bases, there was a span of 10 bases. The CDR3 DNA sequence: TGTGCCACCAGTGATTTCGGACCCTCGGGGGCCAACGTCCTGACTTTC. This translates into CATSDFGPSGANVLTF.

CDR3 nucleotides: TGTGCCAGCTCACCACCGAAGGTTACACAAGAGACCCAGTACTTC. This codes for CASSPPKVTQETQYF. V and J are TRBV18 and TRBJ2-5; no clear D gene. V lost 0 bases to trimming and J lost 2 bases, with 10 bases between them. CDR1 KGHSH and CDR2 LQKENI come from the germline V gene. The CDR3 is 15 residues long.

CDR3 nucleotides: TGTGCCAGTAGTTTCCACAATCAGCCCCAGCATTTT. Translation gives CASSFHNQPQHF. The rearrangement links TRBV19 to TRBJ1-5; D call uncertain. The CDR3 contains 12 residues. The germline V gene encodes CDR1 LNHDA and CDR2 SQIVND (reference sequence). V shed 5 bases and J shed 3 bases, with 5 bases lying between them.

The chain couples TRBV7-2 to TRBJ1-2; 7 bases align to TRBD1. This CDR3 has 16 residues. Germline V gene data show CDR1 as SGHTA and CDR2 as FQGNSA. V gave up 5 bases and J gave up 3 bases; unmatched junction bases: 12. CDR3 amino acids: CASSPTGSRGYYGYTF. The DNA for the CDR3 is TGTGCCAGCAGCCCGACAGGGAGTCGTGGTTACTATGGCTACACCTTC.

The chain joins TRBV19 to TRBJ2-7, with D perhaps TRBD1 (5 bases). V was pared by 1 base and J by 4 bases, with 14 bases between. The germline V gene has CDR1 LNHDA and CDR2 SQIVND (reference sequence). This CDR3 contains 15 residues. This CDR3 reads CASSIVSGIVYEQYF. CDR3 bases: TGTGCCAGTAGTATAGTTTCAGGGATTGTGTACGAGCAGTACTTC. The full variable domain, rest sourced from reference TRBV19 and TRBJ2-7, is DGGITQSPKYLFRKEGQNVTLSCEQNLNHDAMYWYRQDPGQGLRLIYYSQIVNDFQKGDIAEGYSVSREKKESFPLTVTSAQKNPTAFYLCASSIVSGIVYEQYFGPGTRLTVT.

DNA for the CDR3: TGTGCCAGTAGTGCCCCTGGGGACCACTACGAGCAGTACTTC. Translating gives CASSAPGDHYEQYF. This rearrangement joins TRBV19 to TRBJ2-7; D may correspond to TRBD1 or TRBD2 (5 bases each). Germline lookup yields CDR1 LNHDA and CDR2 SQIVND (reference sequence). The CDR3 covers 14 residues. V dropped 5 bases and J dropped 3 bases, with 14 bases sitting between them.

In this sample, this clone turned up once. The chain has TRBV10-3 and TRBJ1-2, with 8 positions matching TRBD1. CDR3 length equals 14 residues. The junction had 6 bases not matched to a gene; V was cut back by 7 bases and J by 2 bases. Germline V gives CDR1 ENHRY, CDR2 SYGVKD. The CDR3 nucleotides are TGTGCCATCATCTCAGGACAGGGAAACTATGGCTACACCTTC. It codes for CAIISGQGNYGYTF.

V gene TRBV14 combines with J gene TRBJ2-3; D is unresolved. This CDR3 spans 16 amino acids. Germline V gives CDR1 SGHDN, CDR2 FVKESK. V lost 3 bases and J 2 bases, leaving 15 bases between the germline ends. The CDR3 coding sequence is TGTGCCAGCAGCCAGCAGACTGGTTCTTTCACAGATACGCAGTATTTT. This encodes CASSQQTGSFTDTQYF.

J is TRBJ2-7 and V is TRBV18; D ambiguous. The germline V and J ends were trimmed by 3 bases and 5 bases, with 14 bases remaining between them. CDR1 is KGHSH and CDR2 is LQKENI in the germline V gene. The CDR3 runs to 14 residues. In nucleotides, the CDR3 is TGTGCCAGCTCACCCACCCCCCGCGTCGACGAGCAGTACTTC. The encoded protein is CASSPTPRVDEQYF.

This clone was detected a few times. This CDR3 is CASSLVGASPLHF. Here the CDR3 DNA reads TGTGCCAGCAGCTTGGTAGGGGCTTCACCCCTCCACTTT. The J gene is TRBJ1-6, the V gene TRBV11-1, with D possibly being TRBD1 (5 bases). Germline V gene data show CDR1 as SGHAT and CDR2 as FQDESV (reference sequence). The CDR3 spans 13 residues. Trimming took 3 bases from V and 9 from J, leaving 9 bases between them.

This sequence joins TRBV5-1 and TRBJ2-1; possible D gene TRBD2, 5 bases. V lost 7 bases and J lost 2, with 13 bases in between. Germline CDR1 SGHRS, CDR2 YFSETQ. CDR3 length equals 14 residues. CDR3 sequence (DNA): TGCGCCAGCGGGCTCGAGCGGACCTACAATGAGCAGTTCTTC. This translates into CASGLERTYNEQFF.

V is TRBV9 and J is TRBJ2-7; D is undetermined. The CDR3 is 14 residues long. CDR1 and CDR2 (germline): SGDLS, YYNGEE. V lost 0 bases to trimming and J lost 2 bases, with 9 bases between them. In DNA form, the CDR3 reads TGTGCCAGCAGCGTAGGAGACGGAACCTACGAGCAGTACTTC. Amino acid sequence: CASSVGDGTYEQYF.

J is TRBJ2-1 and V is TRBV5-4, with 10 bases matching TRBD2. Germline V gene lookup returns CDR1 SGHNT and CDR2 YYREEE (reference sequence). The CDR3 is 16 residues long. V was clipped by 2 bases and J by 3 bases; unmatched bases: 5. This CDR3 reads CASSLGLAALYNEQFF. CDR3 bases: TGTGCCAGCAGCTTAGGACTAGCGGCTCTCTACAATGAGCAGTTCTTC.